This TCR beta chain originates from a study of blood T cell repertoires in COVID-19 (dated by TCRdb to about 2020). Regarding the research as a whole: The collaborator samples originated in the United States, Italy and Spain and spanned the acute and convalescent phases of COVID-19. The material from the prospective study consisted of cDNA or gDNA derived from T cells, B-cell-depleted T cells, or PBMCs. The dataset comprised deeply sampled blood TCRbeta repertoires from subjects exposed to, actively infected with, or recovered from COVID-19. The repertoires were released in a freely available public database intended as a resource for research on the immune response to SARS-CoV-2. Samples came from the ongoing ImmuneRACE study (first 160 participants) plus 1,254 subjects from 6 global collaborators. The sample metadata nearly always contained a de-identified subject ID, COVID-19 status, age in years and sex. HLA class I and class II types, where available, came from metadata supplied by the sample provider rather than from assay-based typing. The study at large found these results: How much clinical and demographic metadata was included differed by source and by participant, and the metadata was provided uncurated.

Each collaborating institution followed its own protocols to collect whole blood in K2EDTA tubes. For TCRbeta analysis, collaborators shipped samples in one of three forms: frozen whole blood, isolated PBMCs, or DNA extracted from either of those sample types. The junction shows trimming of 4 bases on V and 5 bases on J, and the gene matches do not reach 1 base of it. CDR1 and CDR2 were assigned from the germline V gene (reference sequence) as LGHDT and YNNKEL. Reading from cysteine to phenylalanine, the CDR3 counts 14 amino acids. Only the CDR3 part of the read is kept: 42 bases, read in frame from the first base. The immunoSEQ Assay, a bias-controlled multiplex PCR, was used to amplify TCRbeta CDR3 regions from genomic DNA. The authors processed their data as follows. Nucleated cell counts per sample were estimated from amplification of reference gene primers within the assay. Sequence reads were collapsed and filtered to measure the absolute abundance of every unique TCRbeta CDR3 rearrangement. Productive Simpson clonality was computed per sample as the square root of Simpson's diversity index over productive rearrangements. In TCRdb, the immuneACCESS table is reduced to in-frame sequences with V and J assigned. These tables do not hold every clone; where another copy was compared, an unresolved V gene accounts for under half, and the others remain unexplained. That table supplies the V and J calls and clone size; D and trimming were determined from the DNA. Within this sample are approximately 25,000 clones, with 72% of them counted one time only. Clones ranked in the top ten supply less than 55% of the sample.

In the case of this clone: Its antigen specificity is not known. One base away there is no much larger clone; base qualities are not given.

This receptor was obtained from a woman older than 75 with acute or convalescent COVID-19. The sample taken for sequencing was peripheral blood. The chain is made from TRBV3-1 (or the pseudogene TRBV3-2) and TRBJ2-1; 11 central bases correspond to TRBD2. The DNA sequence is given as TGTGCCAGCAGCCCGGGACTAGCGGACAATGAGCAGTTCTTC. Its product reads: CASSPGLADNEQFF.